The 7 T cell receptor beta chains listed next were all sequenced from one sample in a study of read filtering for tumor transcriptome and immune sequencing. This library used approximately 390 ng RNA and molecular barcoded adaptors spanning alpha/delta and beta/gamma chains. TCRdb called the reads again in MiXCR, with one record for every CDR3 protein. The table lists under 80,000 distinct CDR3 sequences, about a fifth of them singletons, with about 14% in the top ten. Sequencing input: a population of CD138-negative cells sorted from bone marrow. Receptors originate from a donor aged 40 or older with multiple myeloma.

This chain connects TRBV7-9 to TRBJ2-5; weak D call: TRBD2 (7 bases). There are 12 residues in the CDR3. CDR1 and CDR2 from the germline V gene are SEHNR and FQNEAQ (reference sequence). Trimming removed 7 bases at V and 7 bases at J, with 13 bases between. The CDR3 coding sequence is TGTGCCAGCAAGGGGGGGCCGGGGACCCAGTACTTC. Protein product: CASKGGPGTQYF.

Many counts were recorded for this clonotype. The V and J genes are TRBV5-1 and TRBJ2-3; D remains unclear. The CDR3 covers 11 residues. V shed 0 bases and J shed 6 bases, with 2 bases lying between them. Germline V gives CDR1 SGHRS, CDR2 YFSETQ. The CDR3, as DNA: TGCGCCAGCAGCTTGGATGATACGCAGTATTTT. This translates into CASSLDDTQYF.

There are many counts of this clonotype. The V and J genes are TRBV11-3 and TRBJ2-1; 9 nucleotides align to TRBD1. V lost 4 bases to trimming and J lost 5 bases; unmatched junction nucleotides: 15. CDR3 length equals 18 residues. Germline V gene data show CDR1 as SGHNT and CDR2 as YENEEA. The CDR3 sequence is CASSSTTGPGQGDNEQFF. The DNA for the CDR3 is TGTGCCAGCAGCTCTACCACGGGACCGGGACAGGGAGACAATGAGCAGTTCTTC.

Comment on this clonotype: With a much larger clone just one base away, this may be a read error. V is TRBV15 and J is TRBJ2-7; maybe TRBD1 (5 bases). The CDR3 covers 15 residues. The germline V gene encodes CDR1 LNHNV and CDR2 YYDKDF (reference sequence). Trimming took off 3 bases at V and 6 bases at J, with 18 bases between the two ends. The CDR3 DNA follows: TGTGCCACCAGCAGCCGGACATCGATTCTCCTCGAGCAGTACTTC. It is translated as CATSSRTSILLEQYF.

This clonotype came up many times. V gene TRBV12-3 or TRBV12-4 combines with J gene TRBJ1-4; D may be TRBD1 (5 bases). This CDR3 is built from 15 residues. Between the trimmed V and J ends, which lost 4 bases and 11 bases, there was a span of 20 bases. The CDR3 DNA reads as TGTGCCAGCAGTTCCGGGGGGAACGTGGCTCAGAAACTGTTTTTT. Translating it yields CASSSGGNVAQKLFF.

This clonotype has a count of ten or more. The chain joins TRBV20-1 to TRBJ2-7; D call uncertain. CDR1 is DFQATT and CDR2 is SNEGSKA in the germline V gene (reference sequence). Trimming removed 6 bases from V and 3 bases from J, with 18 bases in between. This CDR3 is built from 14 residues. This CDR3 reads CSAPTGPFDYEQYF. In DNA, the CDR3 is TGCAGTGCGCCCACCGGGCCCTTCGACTACGAGCAGTACTTC.

This clonotype was picked up many times. V and J are TRBV20-1 and TRBJ2-1; D is undetermined. Germline values: CDR1 DFQATT, CDR2 SNEGSKA (reference sequence). There are 14 residues in the CDR3. V was clipped by 1 base and J by 0 bases, with 7 bases between them. The CDR3 region has the DNA TGCAGTGCTAGAGGTTGGAGCTCCTACAATGAGCAGTTCTTC. Translation: CSARGWSSYNEQFF.